These 17 T cell receptor beta chains originate from one sample sequenced in a study of cytomegalovirus exposure and HLA in healthy donors. The PCR used 60 Vbeta and 13 Jbeta primers. Libraries were prepared by immunoSEQ multiplex PCR; TCRdb keeps only in-frame clonotypes and omits some of them. Found here are around 100,000 clones, 78% of them singletons; the top ten hold approximately 4%. Input material: PBMCs. The receptors were sampled from a middle-aged woman in good health and CMV-seropositive.

The rearrangement links TRBV4-1 to TRBJ2-7; 9 bases align to TRBD1. Germline V gene data show CDR1 as MGHRA and CDR2 as YSYEKL. Trimming at V came to 3 bases and at J to 5 bases, leaving 14 bases not matched to a gene. The CDR3 runs to 17 residues. The CDR3 here is CASSQVYRTGEFHEQYF. The CDR3 DNA reads as TGCGCCAGCAGCCAGGTCTATAGGACAGGGGAGTTCCACGAGCAGTACTTC.

This clone has just a few counts. The chain recombines TRBV7-9 with TRBJ1-1; 8 positions agree with TRBD1. Germline values: CDR1 SEHNR, CDR2 FQNEAQ (reference sequence). There are 14 residues in the CDR3. Trimming at V came to 5 bases and at J to 3 bases, leaving 5 bases not matched to a gene. The DNA for the CDR3 is TGTGCCAGCAGCCGACAGGGGATCTACACTGAAGCTTTCTTT. It translates to CASSRQGIYTEAFF. The whole variable domain, remainder taken from reference TRBV7-9 and TRBJ1-1, is DTGVSQNPRHKITKRGQNVTFRCDPISEHNRLYWYRQTLGQGPEFLTYFQNEAQLEKSRLLSDRFSAERPKGSFSTLEIQRTEQGDSAMYLCASSRQGIYTEAFFGQGTRLTVV.

The chain combines TRBV29-1 with TRBJ1-2; the D gene is possibly TRBD1 (5 bases). The CDR3 spans 11 residues. Germline CDR1 is SQVTM and CDR2 is ANQGSEA. CDR3: CTVGGKDGYTF. The CDR3 DNA is TGCACCGTGGGGGGGAAAGATGGCTACACCTTC. The entire variable domain, with the rest obtained from reference TRBV29-1 and TRBJ1-2, is as follows: SAVISQKPSRDICQRGTSLTIQCQVDSQVTMMFWYRQQPGQSLTLIATANQGSEATYESGFVIDKFPISRPNLTFSTLTVSNMSPEDSSIYLCTVGGKDGYTFGSGTRLTVV.

This chain links TRBV10-3 with TRBJ2-5; 10 positions agree with TRBD1. The end of the DNA is better explained by TRBJ2-7, so the J call may be wrong. The germline gives CDR1 ENHRY, CDR2 SYGVKD. The CDR3 is 14 amino acids. CDR3 nucleotide sequence: TGTGCCATCAAAACCGGGACAGGGGCTGGCGAGCAGTACTTC. This translates into CAIKTGTGAGEQYF.

The chain joins TRBV30 to TRBJ2-3; TRBD2 matches 8 bases. Per the germline V gene, CDR1 is GTSNPN and CDR2 is SVGIG (reference sequence). The CDR3 sequence is 15 residues long. The trim removed 2 bases at V and 4 bases at J, leaving 8 bases unmatched. The CDR3 DNA sequence: TGTGCCTGGAGTCCCGAGCGGGAGCGTGCAGATACGCAGTATTTT. This codes for CAWSPERERADTQYF. Together with reference TRBV30 and TRBJ2-3, the CDR3 gives the full variable domain: SQTIHQWPATLVQPVGSPLSLECTVEGTSNPNLYWYRQAAGRGLQLLFYSVGIGQISSEVPQNLSASRPQDRQFILSSKKLLLSDSGFYLCAWSPERERADTQYFGPGTRLTVL.

The rearrangement uses TRBV7-2 and TRBJ2-7; 8 bases fit TRBD2. Germline V gene sequence: CDR1 SGHTA, CDR2 FQGNSA. The V and J ends lost 4 bases and 3 bases, in that order; junction bases with no gene match: 8. The CDR3 loop spans 15 amino acids. The CDR3 region is CASSSTTSGHYEQYF. The CDR3 coding sequence is TGTGCCAGCAGCTCGACCACTAGCGGACACTACGAGCAGTACTTC.

This sequence joins TRBV4-1 and TRBJ1-4; 8 nucleotides align to TRBD1. Looked up from germline, CDR1 is MGHRA and CDR2 is YSYEKL. The CDR3 consists of 15 residues. V shed 4 bases and J 7 bases; nucleotides not matched to a gene: 8. CDR3 nucleotide sequence: TGCGCCAGCAGCCCCAGGACAGGGAGGGGTGAAAAACTGTTTTTT. This encodes CASSPRTGRGEKLFF.

This chain joins TRBV11-2 and TRBJ2-3; D unresolved. Trimming left V 1 base short and J 2 bases short, with 13 bases between. Germline CDR1 SGHAT, CDR2 FQNNGV. CDR3 length equals 16 residues. The CDR3 protein is CASSLVSAINTDTQYF. The CDR3 DNA sequence: TGTGCCAGCAGCTTAGTCAGCGCTATTAACACAGATACGCAGTATTTT.

The rearrangement joins TRBV21-1 to TRBJ2-4; the table's D call, TRBD2, was not checked against the DNA. TRBV21-1 is an annotated pseudogene. CDR3 size: 16 residues. CDR3 protein: CASSKARRALKNIQYF. The DNA of the CDR3 is TGTGCCAGCAGCAAAGCACGGCGGGCCCTCAAAAACATTCAGTACTTC.

DNA of the CDR3: TGTGCCAGCAGTTCGTCGGACTTTTTCTCCTACAATGAGCAGTTCTTC. This gives the protein CASSSSDFFSYNEQFF. The chain couples TRBV27 to TRBJ2-1; perhaps TRBD2 as D (5 bases). This CDR3 is built from 16 residues. V lost 4 bases to trimming and J lost 0 bases, with 13 bases between them. Germline loops: CDR1 MNHEY, CDR2 SMNVEV (reference sequence).

This sequence joins TRBV27 and TRBJ2-7; the D gene is possibly TRBD2 (5 bases). Between the trimmed V and J ends, which lost 6 bases and 7 bases, there was a span of 16 bases. This CDR3 has 13 residues. The germline V gene has CDR1 MNHEY and CDR2 SMNVEV (reference sequence). The CDR3 sequence is CASRIDLRGEQYF. Written as DNA, the CDR3 is TGTGCCAGCAGGATCGACCTTCGGGGAGAGCAGTACTTC.

The chain has TRBV4-2 and TRBJ2-2; D unresolved. The CDR3 has 19 amino acids. Trimming removed 0 bases from V and 0 bases from J, with 17 bases in between. The germline gives CDR1 LGHNA, CDR2 YNFKEQ. The CDR3 DNA reads as TGTGCCAGCAGCCAAGATCGGGTTAGCAGCTATCCGAACACCGGGGAGCTGTTTTTT. Protein: CASSQDRVSSYPNTGELFF.

The chain is built from TRBV27 and TRBJ1-4, with D perhaps TRBD1 (6 bases). V lost 1 base and J 3 bases, leaving 9 bases between the germline ends. The CDR3 has 15 residues. Germline loops: CDR1 MNHEY, CDR2 SMNVEV (reference sequence). CDR3 region: CASSLWGGPNEKLFF. The CDR3 nucleotides read TGTGCCAGCAGTTTATGGGGGGGGCCTAATGAAAAACTGTTTTTT.

The V gene is TRBV18, the J gene TRBJ2-7; a possible D gene is TRBD1 (5 bases). The V end lost 4 bases, the J end lost 6 bases, and 16 bases lay between the germline ends. The CDR3 has 14 residues. Germline CDR1 KGHSH, CDR2 LQKENI. CDR3 loop: CASSRTGRDSEQYF. CDR3 nucleotides: TGTGCCAGCTCACGAACAGGCCGAGATAGCGAGCAGTACTTC.

The V and J genes are TRBV15 and TRBJ2-5; a possible D gene is TRBD1 (6 bases). Germline V gene lookup returns CDR1 LNHNV and CDR2 YYDKDF (reference sequence). The CDR3 spans 13 residues. Trimming cost V 5 bases and J 5 bases, with 12 bases left between them. The CDR3 sequence: CATSPGDRETQYF. The CDR3 bases are TGTGCCACCAGCCCAGGGGATAGGGAGACCCAGTACTTC. The whole variable domain, filled in from reference TRBV15 and TRBJ2-5, reads DAMVIQNPRYQVTQFGKPVTLSCSQTLNHNVMYWYQQKSSQAPKLLFHYYDKDFNNEADTPDNFQSRRPNTSFCFLDIRSPGLGDTAMYLCATSPGDRETQYFGPGTRLLVL.

The V and J genes are TRBV19 and TRBJ2-5; no clear D. Trimming cost V 2 bases and J 5 bases, with 12 bases left between them. The CDR3 loop spans 14 amino acids. From germline, CDR1 is LNHDA and CDR2 SQIVND (reference sequence). The CDR3, as DNA: TGTGCCAGTAGTATATCTACACTCGGGGAGACCCAGTACTTC. Translating gives CASSISTLGETQYF.

The chain joins TRBV2 to TRBJ1-5; perhaps TRBD1 as D (6 bases). Trimming took off 1 base at V and 7 bases at J, with 11 bases between the two ends. CDR1 SNHLY and CDR2 FYNNEI come from the germline V gene. There are 14 residues in the CDR3. The CDR3 coding sequence is TGTGCCAGCAGTGAAGGGACAGCAGGCCAGCCCCAGCATTTT. It specifies CASSEGTAGQPQHF.